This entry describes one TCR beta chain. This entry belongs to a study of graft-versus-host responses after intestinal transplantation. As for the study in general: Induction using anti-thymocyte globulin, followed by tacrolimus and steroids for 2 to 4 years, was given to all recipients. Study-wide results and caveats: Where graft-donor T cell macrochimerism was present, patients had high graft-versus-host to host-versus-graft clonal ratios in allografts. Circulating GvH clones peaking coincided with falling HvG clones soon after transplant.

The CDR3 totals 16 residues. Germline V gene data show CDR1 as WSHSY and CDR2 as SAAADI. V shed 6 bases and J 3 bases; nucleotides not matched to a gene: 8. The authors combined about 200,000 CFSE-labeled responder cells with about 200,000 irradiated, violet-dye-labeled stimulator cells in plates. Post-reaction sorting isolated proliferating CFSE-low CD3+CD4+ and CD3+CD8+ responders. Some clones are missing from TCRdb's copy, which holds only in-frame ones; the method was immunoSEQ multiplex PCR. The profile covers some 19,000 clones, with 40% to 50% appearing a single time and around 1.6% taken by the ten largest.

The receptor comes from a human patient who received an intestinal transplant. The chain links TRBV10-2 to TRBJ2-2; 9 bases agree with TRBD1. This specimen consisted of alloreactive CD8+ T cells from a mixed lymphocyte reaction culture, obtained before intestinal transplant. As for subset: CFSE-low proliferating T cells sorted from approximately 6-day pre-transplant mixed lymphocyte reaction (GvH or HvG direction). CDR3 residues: CASRTTGGVDTGELFF. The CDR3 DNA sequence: TGCGCCAGCAGGACAACAGGGGGCGTTGACACCGGGGAGCTGTTTTTT.